Sequencing of this T cell receptor (beta chain) was carried out in a study of blood T cell repertoires in COVID-19. Method: immunoSEQ multiplex PCR; TCRdb's copy keeps in-frame clones and lacks some. This sample yields 310,000 or so clones, of which 87% are seen a single time; about 5.7% belongs to the top ten. For recovered donors of Cohort 3, there were two negative PCRs, clearance, or symptom resolution. This clone showed up just once. This sequence originates from a woman in her 40s who had recovered from COVID-19. Source material: PBMCs or T cells enriched from blood (not recorded which).

The CDR3 protein is CASSQTRGSTEAFF. The CDR3 nucleotides are TGCGCCAGCAGCCAAACTCGGGGGAGCACTGAAGCTTTCTTT. The V and J genes are TRBV4-3 and TRBJ1-1; D possibly corresponds to TRBD1 (5 bases). V was pared by 2 bases and J by 4 bases, with 11 bases between. This CDR3 spans 14 amino acids. The V gene's germline CDR1 is LGHNA and CDR2 YSLEER.